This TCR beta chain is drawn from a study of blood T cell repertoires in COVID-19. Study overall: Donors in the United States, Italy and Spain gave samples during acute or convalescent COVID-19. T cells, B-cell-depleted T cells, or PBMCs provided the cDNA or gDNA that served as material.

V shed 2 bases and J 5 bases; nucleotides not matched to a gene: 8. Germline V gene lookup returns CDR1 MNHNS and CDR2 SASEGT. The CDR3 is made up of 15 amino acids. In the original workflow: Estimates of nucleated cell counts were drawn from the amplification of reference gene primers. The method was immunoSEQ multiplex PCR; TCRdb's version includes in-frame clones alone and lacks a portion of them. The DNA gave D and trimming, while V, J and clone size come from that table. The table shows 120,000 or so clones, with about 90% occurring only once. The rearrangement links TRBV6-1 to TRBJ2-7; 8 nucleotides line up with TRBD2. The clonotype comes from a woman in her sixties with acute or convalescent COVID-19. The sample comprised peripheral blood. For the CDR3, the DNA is TGTGCCAGCAGTGAAAGCCGAGCGGGAGTTAACGAGCAGTACTTC. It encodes CASSESRAGVNEQYF.